A selection of T cell receptor beta chains follows, all from one sample in a study of blood T cell repertoires in COVID-19. TCRdb keeps only in-frame clones here, not all; method: immunoSEQ multiplex PCR. The sample lists about 50,000 clones, approximately 85% seen once, with 15% to 19% in the top ten. The source material was peripheral blood. The receptors come from a human donor in a cohort sampled during active COVID-19. The donor label of this sample is uncertain. Each CDR3 is given with its conserved first and last residue. The order of the fields is clone size, V gene, D gene, J gene, CDR3 protein, CDR3 DNA. A D gene is named only where the DNA matches it firmly. Clone size is not always given. Where it is, it says once, few, many or a class for expanded clones.

-,TRBV7-8,-,TRBJ2-5,CASSFYPNGETQYF,TGTGCCAGCAGCTTCTACCCAAACGGAGAGACCCAGTACTTC
-,TRBV29-1,-,TRBJ1-2,CSVRSEVWYGYTF,TGCAGCGTACGATCGGAGGTGTGGTATGGCTACACCTTC
-,TRBV19,-,TRBJ1-6,CASSIATGNSPLHF,TGTGCCAGTAGTATCGCTACAGGTAATTCACCCCTCCACTTT
-,TRBV27,-,TRBJ2-7,CASSPTRGADYEQYF,TGTGCCAGCAGTCCTACCCGGGGGGCGGACTACGAGCAGTACTTC
-,TRBV24-1,TRBD1,TRBJ2-1,CATTPGQGIENEQFF,TGTGCCACCACCCCCGGACAGGGAATCGAGAATGAGCAGTTCTTC
once,TRBV6-2/TRBV6-3,TRBD1,TRBJ1-1,CASSYPTGGFLLNTEAFF,TGTGCCAGCAGTTACCCGACAGGGGGTTTTTTGCTGAACACTGAAGCTTTCTTT
-,TRBV20-1,-,TRBJ1-4,CSASTYSNNEKLFF,TGCAGTGCTAGTACTTACAGTAATAATGAAAAACTGTTTTTT
-,TRBV28,-,TRBJ1-1,CASRPGKNTEAFF,TGTGCCAGCAGACCCGGGAAGAACACTGAAGCTTTCTTT
-,TRBV29-1,TRBD1,TRBJ2-7,CSVSTGTGALYEQYF,TGCAGCGTTAGCACCGGGACAGGGGCCCTCTACGAGCAGTACTTC
-,TRBV5-1,TRBD1,TRBJ1-6,CASNPTGDSYNSPLHF,TGCGCCAGCAACCCCACAGGGGACTCCTATAATTCACCCCTCCACTTT
-,TRBV18,TRBD1,TRBJ2-5,CASSPRGTGGETQYF,TGTGCCAGCTCACCACGCGGGACAGGGGGGGAGACCCAGTACTTC
-,TRBV9,-,TRBJ2-2,CASSALGQNTGELFF,TGTGCCAGCAGCGCCCTCGGACAGAACACCGGGGAGCTGTTTTTT
few,TRBV19,TRBD1,TRBJ2-7,CASSIGTGTYEQYF,TGTGCCAGTAGTATAGGGACAGGGACCTACGAGCAGTACTTC
-,TRBV4-1,-,TRBJ2-1,CASSRPSPRYNEQFF,TGCGCCAGCAGCCGACCAAGTCCCAGGTACAATGAGCAGTTCTTC
once,TRBV3-1/TRBV3-2,-,TRBJ1-5,CASSQTYRGNQPQHF,TGTGCCAGCAGCCAAACTTACAGAGGCAATCAGCCCCAGCATTTT
-,TRBV5-1,TRBD1,TRBJ2-7,CASSLAGGQGYEQYF,TGCGCCAGCAGCTTGGCCGGTGGACAGGGCTACGAGCAGTACTTC
once,TRBV5-6,TRBD1,TRBJ1-1,CASSLTGAVTEAFF,TGTGCCAGCAGCTTGACAGGGGCGGTCACTGAAGCTTTCTTT
-,TRBV3-1/TRBV3-2,TRBD1,TRBJ2-3,CASSEQGGTQYF,TGTGCCAGCAGCGAACAGGGGGGTACGCAGTATTTT
-,TRBV10-3,-,TRBJ2-2,CAASRGLGGANTGELFF,TGTGCCGCGTCAAGGGGCTTAGGCGGGGCGAACACCGGGGAGCTGTTTTTT
-,TRBV7-9,TRBD1,TRBJ2-3,CASSFGQGSTDTQYF,TGTGCCAGCAGCTTCGGACAGGGATCAACAGATACGCAGTATTTT
-,TRBV4-1,-,TRBJ2-6,CASSQQQAGANVLTF,TGCGCCAGCAGCCAACAACAGGCCGGGGCCAACGTCCTGACTTTC
-,TRBV6-6,TRBD1,TRBJ1-2,CASRVRQGRLPYGYTF,TGTGCCAGCAGGGTGAGACAGGGTAGACTTCCTTATGGCTACACCTTC
-,TRBV10-3,TRBD2,TRBJ2-1,CAISESGRGGSEQFF,TGTGCCATCAGTGAGTCGGGGAGGGGAGGCAGTGAGCAGTTCTTC
-,TRBV21-1,-,TRBJ1-2,CASSMGGTPANYGYTF,TGTGCCAGCAGCATGGGGGGAACTCCAGCTAACTATGGCTACACCTTC
-,TRBV3-1/TRBV3-2,-,TRBJ2-3,CASSYTDTQYF,TGTGCCAGCAGCTACACAGATACGCAGTATTTT
once,TRBV6-5,TRBD1,TRBJ1-3,CASSYSTGVSGNTIYF,TGTGCCAGCAGTTACTCCACAGGGGTCTCTGGAAACACCATATATTTT
-,TRBV7-3,-,TRBJ2-1,CASSPEARGNEQFF,TGTGCCAGCAGCCCCGAAGCCAGGGGCAATGAGCAGTTCTTC
-,TRBV5-6,-,TRBJ1-1,CASSYRANTEAFF,TGTGCCAGCAGCTACAGAGCGAACACTGAAGCTTTCTTT
-,TRBV11-2,-,TRBJ2-5,CASTPQPGFRGLQETQYF,TGTGCCAGCACCCCCCAGCCCGGTTTTCGCGGACTTCAAGAGACCCAGTACTTC
-,TRBV6-6,TRBD2,TRBJ2-1,CASSFPLAGENEQFF,TGTGCCAGCAGTTTCCCTTTAGCGGGGGAAAATGAGCAGTTCTTC
-,TRBV7-2,-,TRBJ2-1,CASSLSERTEQFF,TGTGCCAGCAGCTTATCTGAGCGGACTGAGCAGTTCTTC
-,TRBV11-2,TRBD1,TRBJ1-4,CASSPRTGDNEKLFF,TGTGCCAGCAGCCCGCGGACAGGGGACAATGAAAAACTGTTTTTT